Following are 22 T cell receptor beta chains from one sample sequenced in a study of control samples from healthy donors and cancer patients. This table comes from immunoSEQ multiplex PCR, and its TCRdb copy is limited to in-frame clones, with some not included. Of 120,000 or so clones listed, about nine tenths are singletons. The sample was blood. These receptors all come from a middle-aged man in good health.

Concerning this clone: Other DNA sequences in this specimen translate into the identical CDR3. This rearrangement joins TRBV9 to TRBJ1-1; TRBD1 matches 8 bases. The CDR3 has 16 residues. CDR1 SGDLS and CDR2 YYNGEE come from the germline V gene. J lost 5 bases, V lost 0 bases, and 9 bases had no gene match. CDR3 bases: TGTGCCAGCAGCGTAGGTCTGGACAGGGTTCCGACTGAAGCTTTCTTT. Translating gives CASSVGLDRVPTEAFF. The variable domain in full, with the rest retrieved from reference TRBV9 and TRBJ1-1, is DSGVTQTPKHLITATGQRVTLRCSPRSGDLSVYWYQQSLDQGLQFLIQYYNGEERAKGNILERFSAQQFPDLHSELNLSSLELGDSALYFCASSVGLDRVPTEAFFGQGTRLTVV.

The genes are TRBV30 and TRBJ1-2, with D hard to call. Trimming took 4 bases from V and 8 from J, leaving 17 bases between them. The germline V gene encodes CDR1 GTSNPN and CDR2 SVGIG (reference sequence). CDR3 length equals 13 residues. CDR3 in amino acids: CAWKHYPRTGYTF. CDR3 nucleotides: TGTGCCTGGAAACACTATCCGCGGACCGGCTACACCTTC.

The chain combines TRBV10-1 with TRBJ1-3; D gene ambiguous. V was cut by 6 bases and J by 0 bases, with 9 bases left in between. Looked up from germline, CDR1 is WNHNN and CDR2 is SYGVQD (reference sequence). The CDR3 is made up of 14 amino acids. CDR3 nucleotide sequence: TGCGCCAGCAGCCCCGATAACTCTGGAAACACCATATATTTT. Amino acids: CASSPDNSGNTIYF.

The chain uses TRBV6-5 and TRBJ2-3, with D hard to call. The germline V gene encodes CDR1 MNHEY and CDR2 SVGAGI. The CDR3 spans 11 residues. V lost 6 bases, J lost 6 bases, and 7 bases lay in between. This chain's CDR3 is CASRIADTQYF. The CDR3 bases are TGTGCCAGCAGGATCGCGGATACGCAGTATTTT.

This chain uses TRBV6-2 or TRBV6-3 with TRBJ1-3, with D possibly being TRBD1 (5 bases). CDR1 is MNHEY and CDR2 is SVGEGT in the germline V gene. Trimming removed 2 bases from V and 0 bases from J, with 11 bases in between. CDR3 length equals 16 residues. The CDR3 DNA sequence: TGTGCCAGCAGTTACCTCGCGGGGCACTCTGGAAACACCATATATTTT. This sequence encodes CASSYLAGHSGNTIYF.

The chain carries TRBV29-1 and TRBJ2-7; TRBD1 agrees at 7 bases. Unmatched junction bases numbered 1, after V lost 2 bases and J lost 3 bases. The length of the CDR3 is 12 residues. Germline CDR1 reads SQVTM; CDR2 reads ANQGSEA. The DNA for the CDR3 is TGCAGCGTTGAAACAGGGGTCTACGAGCAGTACTTC. It is translated as CSVETGVYEQYF.

Worth noting for this clone: Compared with germline, one end of the junction differs, possibly owing to a read error. The same CDR3 is also encoded by other DNA sequences in this sample. V is TRBV6-5 and J is TRBJ1-2, with a possible D match to TRBD1 (5 bases). The CDR3 extends over 13 amino acids. Germline CDR1 is MNHEY and CDR2 is SVGAGI. The DNA for the CDR3 is TGTGCCAGCAGTTATGGGACTAACTATGGTTACACCTTC. Amino acids: CASSYGTNYGYTF.

This sequence joins TRBV25-1 and TRBJ1-2; no definite D call. Trimming took off 4 bases at V and 4 bases at J, with 13 bases between the two ends. The CDR3 runs 14 residues. Germline V lookup: CDR1 MGHDK, CDR2 SYGVNS. The CDR3 spells CASSAQSGPYGYTF. The CDR3 coding sequence is TGTGCCAGCAGTGCTCAATCTGGACCCTATGGCTACACCTTC.

This clone was seen only a few times. The same CDR3 arises from other DNA sequences in this sample as well. The chain recombines TRBV11-3 with TRBJ1-1; a weak D match, TRBD1 (6 bases). The germline CDR1 and CDR2 sequences are SGHNT and YENEEA. The length of the CDR3 is 13 residues. Trimming removed 5 bases at V and 2 bases at J, with 9 bases between. The CDR3 nucleotides read TGTGCCAGCAGCCGACAGGTTAACACTGAAGCTTTCTTT. Residues: CASSRQVNTEAFF.

The rearrangement joins TRBV11-2 to TRBJ1-6, with 9 bases lining up with TRBD1. CDR1 and CDR2 from the germline V gene are SGHAT and FQNNGV. CDR3 size: 17 residues. The ends lost 4 bases at V and 0 bases at J; junction bases unmatched: 4. CDR3 bases: TGTGCCAGCAGCTGGGACAGGGTGAGCTCCTATAATTCACCCCTCCACTTT. It specifies CASSWDRVSSYNSPLHF.

The chain joins TRBV11-3 to TRBJ1-1; possibly TRBD1 for D (5 bases). The CDR3 is 13 amino acids. From germline, CDR1 is SGHNT and CDR2 YENEEA. With 5 bases removed from V and 4 bases from J, the gap between germline ends came to 11 bases. CDR3 sequence reads: CASSLDRITEAFF. For the CDR3, the DNA is TGTGCCAGCAGCCTTGACAGAATCACTGAAGCTTTCTTT.

Concerning this clone itself: Compared with germline, one end of the junction differs, possibly owing to a read error. The chain recombines TRBV30 with TRBJ1-2; unclear D gene. This CDR3 is 11 amino acids long. Germline V lookup: CDR1 GTSNPN, CDR2 SVGIG (reference sequence). CDR3 nucleotides: TGTGCCTGGAGTGTAAGGAGCCCGGGAGCCTTC. Amino acid sequence: CAWSVRSPGAF.

V gene TRBV6-2 or TRBV6-3 combines with J gene TRBJ1-5; D uncertain. CDR3 length: 14 residues. Between the trimmed V and J ends, which lost 6 bases and 6 bases, there was a span of 15 bases. The germline V gene encodes CDR1 MNHEY and CDR2 SVGEGT. The CDR3 protein is CASSRDPGSQPQHF. The CDR3 nucleotides are TGTGCCAGCAGCCGGGATCCAGGCAGTCAGCCCCAGCATTTT.

The chain links TRBV19 to TRBJ1-2; the match to TRBD1 covers 7 bases. Losses at the gene ends were 7 bases for V and 3 bases for J; bases not matched to a gene: 5. This CDR3 has 13 residues. CDR1 is LNHDA, CDR2 SQIVND, per germline (reference sequence). CDR3 coding DNA: TGTGCCAGTAACAGGGGCAAGGACTATGGCTACACCTTC. Its protein product is CASNRGKDYGYTF. Looking up the rest from reference TRBV19 and TRBJ1-2 gives the full variable domain: DGGITQSPKYLFRKEGQNVTLSCEQNLNHDAMYWYRQDPGQGLRLIYYSQIVNDFQKGDIAEGYSVSREKKESFPLTVTSAQKNPTAFYLCASNRGKDYGYTFGSGTRLTVV.

The chain recombines TRBV18 with TRBJ1-3, with 7 bases lining up with TRBD1. V was pared by 2 bases and J by 8 bases, with 12 bases of the junction left unmatched. This CDR3 comprises 16 residues. The germline V gene encodes CDR1 KGHSH and CDR2 LQKENI. The CDR3 bases are TGTGCCAGCTCACCAATCCCAGGGGGTGTGGAGGACACCATATATTTT. This codes for CASSPIPGGVEDTIYF.

This chain links TRBV6-2 or TRBV6-3 with TRBJ1-6, with a tentative D call TRBD1 (5 bases). The CDR3 is made up of 14 amino acids. Deletions cut 2 bases from V and 6 bases from J, with 8 bases between. In germline, CDR1 is MNHEY, CDR2 SVGEGT. This CDR3 is CASSYDDSNSPLHF. The CDR3 DNA reads as TGTGCCAGCAGTTACGACGACAGTAATTCACCCCTCCACTTT.

The chain couples TRBV6-2 or TRBV6-3 to TRBJ1-5; D might be TRBD1 (5 bases). The germline V gene encodes CDR1 MNHEY and CDR2 SVGEGT. V shed 4 bases and J shed 3 bases, with 13 bases lying between them. This CDR3 is built from 15 residues. CDR3 DNA sequence: TGTGCCAGCAGTTTGGCGGGGGTTGACAATCAGCCCCAGCATTTT. Translation gives CASSLAGVDNQPQHF.

The chain combines TRBV2 with TRBJ2-3; 8 bases fit TRBD2. This CDR3 is built from 14 residues. CDR1 and CDR2 (germline): SNHLY, FYNNEI. The J segment lost 2 bases and the V segment lost 8 bases, leaving 6 bases of the junction unmatched. The DNA for the CDR3 is TGTGCCAGCCTACTAGCGGACCCCACAGATACGCAGTATTTT. This gives the protein CASLLADPTDTQYF.

This clone came up once. The chain recombines TRBV9 with TRBJ1-2, with D tentatively TRBD1 (5 bases). The V end was cut by 4 bases, the J end by 3 bases, with 13 bases between. The CDR3 totals 14 residues. Looked up from germline, CDR1 is SGDLS and CDR2 is YYNGEE. The CDR3 DNA is TGTGCCAGCAGCCCCAGACAGAACTACTATGGCTACACCTTC. Protein: CASSPRQNYYGYTF.

This chain connects TRBV5-5 to TRBJ2-5, with 13 bases matching TRBD2. CDR1 and CDR2 (germline): SGHKS, YYEKEE (reference sequence). Losses at the gene ends were 0 bases for V and 5 bases for J; bases not matched to a gene: 13. CDR3 length equals 19 residues. CDR3: CASSLGQGRTSGGRETQYF. DNA for the CDR3: TGTGCCAGCAGCTTGGGACAGGGTAGGACTAGCGGGGGTAGGGAGACCCAGTACTTC.

The chain uses TRBV7-9 and TRBJ2-5; the D gene is possibly TRBD1 (5 bases). The CDR3 extends over 17 amino acids. V dropped 3 bases and J dropped 4 bases, with 21 bases sitting between them. The germline V gene has CDR1 SEHNR and CDR2 FQNEAQ (reference sequence). The CDR3 here is CASSLAQVRAIRETQYF. The CDR3 DNA sequence: TGTGCCAGCAGCTTGGCTCAAGTCAGGGCGATTCGAGAGACCCAGTACTTC.

J is TRBJ1-5 and V is TRBV9; 7 bases agree with TRBD1. Germline V gene lookup returns CDR1 SGDLS and CDR2 YYNGEE. V was clipped by 4 bases and J by 2 bases; unmatched bases: 6. The CDR3 is 15 amino acids. CDR3 nucleotides: TGTGCCAGCAGCTCAAACGGACAGGGCAATCAGCCCCAGCATTTT. This encodes CASSSNGQGNQPQHF.